What follows are 18 T cell receptor beta chains derived from one specimen sequenced in a study of T cells in Graves' hyperthyroidism and ophthalmopathy. The TCR beta CDR3 regions underwent amplification using RNA transcripts as the source. First-round RT-PCR targeting the TCR CDR3 was performed with the HTBI primer set. TCRdb itself ran the multiplex PCR reads through MiXCR, one entry per CDR3 protein. The sample has 800,000 or so distinct CDR3 sequences, about two fifths seen once. The sample taken for sequencing was blood. The receptors were gathered from a man between 18 and 29 years old with Graves' hyperthyroidism.

V is TRBV5-6 and J is TRBJ1-5; D ambiguous. Germline CDR1 SGHDT, CDR2 YYEEEE. The CDR3 covers 16 residues. The V end lost 0 bases, the J end lost 7 bases, and 17 bases lay between the germline ends. Here the CDR3 reads CASSLEGAEVCQPQHF. In nucleotides, the CDR3 is TGTGCCAGCAGCTTGGAGGGAGCGGAGGTTTGCCAGCCCCAGCATTTT.

The chain combines TRBV7-2 with TRBJ1-5; D is uncertain. CDR3 length: 15 amino acids. V was pared by 3 bases and J by 6 bases, with 15 bases between. Per the germline V gene, CDR1 is SGHTA and CDR2 is FQGNSA. The CDR3 loop reads CASSFGDASGQPQHF. DNA for the CDR3: TGTGCCAGCAGCTTTGGCGACGCTTCGGGTCAGCCCCAGCATTTT.

The chain has TRBV6-5 and TRBJ2-5, with 7 bases identical to TRBD2. Germline loops: CDR1 MNHEY, CDR2 SVGAGI. With V trimmed by 4 bases and J by 0 bases, 5 bases remained unmatched. The CDR3 length is 15 residues. CDR3 amino acids: CASSSTSAYQETQYF. The CDR3 coding sequence is TGTGCCAGCAGTTCCACTAGCGCGTACCAAGAGACCCAGTACTTC.

The gene calls are TRBV6-2 or TRBV6-3 and TRBJ1-3; no firm D call. The CDR3 is made up of 14 amino acids. In germline, CDR1 is MNHEY, CDR2 SVGEGT. Between the trimmed V and J ends, which lost 4 bases and 4 bases, there was a span of 11 bases. Here the CDR3 DNA reads TGTGCCAGCAGTTCATGGGAATCGGGAAACACCATATATTTT. Protein product: CASSSWESGNTIYF.

This chain uses TRBV7-9 with TRBJ1-3, with D perhaps matching TRBD1 (5 bases). Germline-derived CDR1 and CDR2 are SEHNR and FQNEAQ (reference sequence). Trimming took off 8 bases at V and 4 bases at J, with 21 bases between the two ends. The CDR3 has 16 residues. The CDR3 loop is CASSPPNRSKGNTIYF. In DNA form, the CDR3 reads TGTGCCAGCTCACCACCGAACAGGTCGAAGGGAAACACCATATATTTT.

The chain joins TRBV6-5 to TRBJ1-3; no clear D. Germline V gene sequence: CDR1 MNHEY, CDR2 SVGAGI. This CDR3 is 13 amino acids long. V lost 10 bases, J lost 0 bases, and 10 bases lay in between. The CDR3 DNA is TGTGCCACCGACGGAAACTCTGGAAACACCATATATTTT. Its protein product is CATDGNSGNTIYF.

The rearrangement links TRBV7-6 to TRBJ2-7; TRBD2 agrees at 12 bases. Trimming at V came to 1 base and at J to 4 bases, leaving 14 bases not matched to a gene. The CDR3 extends over 19 amino acids. Germline CDR1 is SGHVS and CDR2 is FNYEAQ. The CDR3 bases are TGTGCCAGCAGCTTAGAAGGGCTAGCGGGAGGGCCGAACGGATACGAGCAGTACTTC. As protein: CASSLEGLAGGPNGYEQYF.

This clonotype has a count of ten or more. Here the CDR3 DNA reads TGTGCCAGCAAAATTACACCGAACTATGGCTACACCTTC. Protein sequence: CASKITPNYGYTF. The chain couples TRBV2 to TRBJ1-2; no clear D gene. The V gene's germline CDR1 is SNHLY and CDR2 FYNNEI. V lost 7 bases and J 2 bases, leaving 11 bases between the germline ends. The CDR3 covers 13 residues.

In this sample, this clonotype turned up many times. This chain uses TRBV19 with TRBJ2-5; TRBD2 aligns across 8 bases. CDR1 and CDR2 (germline): LNHDA, SQIVND (reference sequence). The CDR3 has 14 residues. Trimming at V came to 5 bases and at J to 5 bases, leaving 7 bases not matched to a gene. The CDR3: CASSPGLVEETQYF. Written as DNA, the CDR3 is TGTGCCAGTAGTCCGGGACTAGTGGAGGAGACCCAGTACTTC.

The rearrangement joins TRBV19 to TRBJ2-5, with 10 bases that match TRBD2. Germline assignment: CDR1 LNHDA and CDR2 SQIVND (reference sequence). With 10 bases clipped from V and 2 bases from J, the junction kept 4 bases outside the gene matches. CDR3 length: 13 residues. The CDR3 bases are TGTGCCACCCGGACTAGCGGTCAAGAGACCCAGTACTTC. This gives the protein CATRTSGQETQYF.

A few counts support this clonotype. The V call is TRBV20-1, the J call TRBJ1-1; D not certain. The germline V gene encodes CDR1 DFQATT and CDR2 SNEGSKA (reference sequence). The ends were cut back, 3 bases at V and 11 bases at J, with 16 bases in the middle. This CDR3 has 12 amino acids. CDR3 sequence reads: CSASFGKSTAFF. The CDR3 DNA sequence: TGCAGTGCTAGTTTTGGCAAATCCACCGCTTTCTTT.

The chain employs TRBV25-1 and TRBJ2-1, with TRBD2 matching over 10 bases. CDR1 is MGHDK, CDR2 SYGVNS, per germline. The CDR3 has 16 residues. V shed 8 bases and J 2 bases; nucleotides not matched to a gene: 9. Here the CDR3 reads CASSQSSGSTYNEQFF. The CDR3 DNA reads TGTGCCAGCTCACAATCTAGCGGGAGCACCTACAATGAGCAGTTCTTC.

The chain joins TRBV9 to TRBJ1-4; D possibly corresponds to TRBD1 (5 bases). The CDR3 loop spans 14 amino acids. With 0 bases removed from V and 10 bases from J, the gap between germline ends came to 13 bases. Germline V lookup: CDR1 SGDLS, CDR2 YYNGEE. CDR3 protein: CASSVEGNSGKLFF. The CDR3 coding sequence is TGTGCCAGCAGCGTAGAGGGGAACAGTGGAAAACTGTTTTTT. Complete variable domain (other parts from reference TRBV9 and TRBJ1-4): DSGVTQTPKHLITATGQRVTLRCSPRSGDLSVYWYQQSLDQGLQFLIQYYNGEERAKGNILERFSAQQFPDLHSELNLSSLELGDSALYFCASSVEGNSGKLFFGSGTQLSVL.

This clonotype turned up a few times. The rearrangement uses TRBV20-1 and TRBJ1-1; possibly TRBD1 for D (5 bases). CDR1 DFQATT and CDR2 SNEGSKA come from the germline V gene (reference sequence). The CDR3 loop spans 15 amino acids. CDR3 nucleotide sequence: TGCAGCGCCAAAGGACGGGGACGTCCGAACACTGAAGCTTTCTTT. Translating gives CSAKGRGRPNTEAFF.

This clonotype was seen more than once but under ten times. The J gene is TRBJ2-5, the V gene TRBV6-6; D is possibly TRBD1 (5 bases). The CDR3 sequence is 13 residues long. The germline V gene has CDR1 MNHNY and CDR2 SVGAGI (reference sequence). V lost 6 bases and J 4 bases, leaving 12 bases between the germline ends. The CDR3 region has the DNA TGTGCCAGCAGAGACGGACAAATAGAGACCCAGTACTTC. Translation: CASRDGQIETQYF.

This chain links TRBV7-9 with TRBJ2-7, with D possibly matching TRBD2 (5 bases). CDR1 is SEHNR, CDR2 FQNEAQ, per germline (reference sequence). The CDR3 spans 15 residues. Trimming took 6 bases from V and 6 from J, leaving 21 bases between them. CDR3 bases: TGTGCCAGCAGTTACGGCCACCGGGCCGCGGGCGAGCAGTACTTC. Protein: CASSYGHRAAGEQYF.

V gene TRBV15 combines with J gene TRBJ1-1; tentatively, D is TRBD1 (5 bases). V lost 5 bases and J 5 bases, leaving 12 bases between the germline ends. This CDR3 spans 13 amino acids. In germline, CDR1 is LNHNV, CDR2 YYDKDF (reference sequence). As DNA, the CDR3 is TGTGCCACCAGCGGGGGTAGAGGAACTGAAGCTTTCTTT. Its protein is CATSGGRGTEAFF.

This clonotype was recorded a few times. The genes are TRBV6-5 and TRBJ1-2; D is uncertain. There are 13 residues in the CDR3. Trimming took off 0 bases at V and 8 bases at J, with 10 bases between the two ends. The germline V gene encodes CDR1 MNHEY and CDR2 SVGAGI. CDR3 DNA: TGTGCCAGCAGTTACTCGGATGGGGTGGGCTACACCTTC. Its protein product is CASSYSDGVGYTF.